The 4 T cell receptor beta chains below all came from one sample that was sequenced in a study of cytomegalovirus exposure and HLA in healthy donors. The primer mix had 60 Vbeta and 13 Jbeta primers. Some clones are missing from TCRdb's copy, which holds only in-frame ones; the method was immunoSEQ multiplex PCR. The sample records roughly 140,000 clones, about 79% being singletons. What was sequenced was PBMCs. These receptors were collected from a man aged 40-50 years in good health and CMV-seropositive.

The rearrangement links TRBV5-4 to TRBJ2-3, with D uncertain. CDR1 is SGHNT and CDR2 is YYREEE in the germline V gene (reference sequence). Trimming took off 1 base at V and 5 bases at J, with 2 bases between the two ends. The CDR3 totals 11 residues. CDR3 amino acids: CASSLLDTQYF. The CDR3 DNA sequence: TGTGCCAGCAGCTTGCTAGATACGCAGTATTTT.

The V call is TRBV5-5, the J call TRBJ2-6; 13 bases map to TRBD2. The CDR3 sequence is 18 residues long. Germline V gene lookup returns CDR1 SGHKS and CDR2 YYEKEE (reference sequence). J lost 2 bases, V lost 1 base, and 3 bases had no gene match. The CDR3 DNA is TGTGCCAGCAGCTTGACTAGCGGGGGGGTAACTGGGGCCAACGTCCTGACTTTC. The encoded protein is CASSLTSGGVTGANVLTF. Full variable domain (rest looked up from reference TRBV5-5 and TRBJ2-6): DAGVTQSPTHLIKTRGQQVTLRCSPISGHKSVSWYQQVLGQGPQFIFQYYEKEERGRGNFPDRFSARQFPNYSSELNVNALLLGDSALYLCASSLTSGGVTGANVLTFGAGSRLTVL.

V and J are TRBV7-2 and TRBJ1-5, with a tentative D call TRBD1 (5 bases). This CDR3 comprises 16 residues. Between the trimmed V and J ends, which lost 1 base and 3 bases, there was a span of 13 bases. Germline-derived CDR1 and CDR2 are SGHTA and FQGNSA. For the CDR3, the DNA is TGTGCCAGCAGCTTAGTATTCGCGGGACTCAATCAGCCCCAGCATTTT. Protein product: CASSLVFAGLNQPQHF.

The chain employs TRBV25-1 and TRBJ2-3; D is possibly TRBD1 (5 bases). Germline CDR1 is MGHDK and CDR2 is SYGVNS. V lost 4 bases, J lost 3 bases, and 8 bases lay in between. The CDR3 is 13 amino acids. As DNA, the CDR3 is TGTGCCAGCAGTGTGCGACAGACAGATACGCAGTATTTT. Translating it yields CASSVRQTDTQYF.